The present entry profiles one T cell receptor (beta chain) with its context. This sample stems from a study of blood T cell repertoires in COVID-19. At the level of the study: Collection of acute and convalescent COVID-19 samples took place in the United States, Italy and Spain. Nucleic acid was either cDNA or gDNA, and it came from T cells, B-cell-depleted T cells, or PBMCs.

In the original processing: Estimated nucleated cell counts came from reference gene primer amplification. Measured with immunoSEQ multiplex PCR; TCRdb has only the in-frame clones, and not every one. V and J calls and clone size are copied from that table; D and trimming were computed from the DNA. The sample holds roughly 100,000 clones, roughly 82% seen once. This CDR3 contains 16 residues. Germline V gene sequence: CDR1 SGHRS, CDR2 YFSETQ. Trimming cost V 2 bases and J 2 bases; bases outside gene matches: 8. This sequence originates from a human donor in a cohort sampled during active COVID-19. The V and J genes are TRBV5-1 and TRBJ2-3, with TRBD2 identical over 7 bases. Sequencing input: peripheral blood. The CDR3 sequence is CASSFGASGNTDTQYF. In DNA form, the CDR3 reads TGCGCCAGCAGCTTCGGGGCTAGCGGAAACACAGATACGCAGTATTTT.